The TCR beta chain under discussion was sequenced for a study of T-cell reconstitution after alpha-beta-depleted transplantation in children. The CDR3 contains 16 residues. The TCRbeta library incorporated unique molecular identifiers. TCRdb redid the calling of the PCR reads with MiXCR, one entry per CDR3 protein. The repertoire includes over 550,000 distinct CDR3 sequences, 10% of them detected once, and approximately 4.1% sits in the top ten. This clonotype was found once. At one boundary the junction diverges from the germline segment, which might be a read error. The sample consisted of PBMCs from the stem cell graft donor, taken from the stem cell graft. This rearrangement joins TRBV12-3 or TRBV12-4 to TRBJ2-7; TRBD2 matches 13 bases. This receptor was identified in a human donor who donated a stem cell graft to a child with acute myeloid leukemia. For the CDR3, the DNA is TGTGCCAGCACTTTAGGACTAGCGGGAGTTTTGGGCGAGCAGTACTTC. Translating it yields CASTLGLAGVLGEQYF.